A selection of T cell receptor beta chains follows, all from one sample in a study of identical twins. TCRdb fed the 5' RACE reads into MiXCR, producing one record per CDR3 protein. The table includes roughly 750,000 distinct CDR3 sequences, about 20% detected once. The sample also formed part of further work on T cells expressing NK-cell markers.

What was sequenced was PBMCs. These receptors were taken from a woman aged 18 to 35 in good health. Each CDR3 is given with its conserved first and last residue. The order of the fields is clone size, D gene, V gene, J gene, CDR3 DNA, CDR3 protein. D genes are given only for firm matches. Where a row states a size, it is once, few, many or the class of an expanded clone; other rows omit it.

abundance: .
d_gene: TRBD2
v_gene: TRBV7-2
j_gene: TRBJ2-7
CDR3nt: TGTGCCAGCAGCTTAAAACTAGCGGTCCCCTACGAGCAGTACTTC
CDR3aa: CASSLKLAVPYEQYF

abundance: many
d_gene: TRBD1
v_gene: TRBV12-3/TRBV12-4
j_gene: TRBJ1-2
CDR3nt: TGTGCCAGCAGTTTGGACAGGGCTGGTGGCTACACCTTC
CDR3aa: CASSLDRAGGYTF

abundance: .
d_gene: .
v_gene: TRBV20-1
j_gene: TRBJ2-7
CDR3nt: TGCAGTGCCGCCATGCAGGACGTGAGGGCCACGCAGTACTTC
CDR3aa: CSAAMQDVRATQYF

abundance: .
d_gene: .
v_gene: TRBV9
j_gene: TRBJ2-2
CDR3nt: TGTGCCAGCAGCGTCAGTCCGGGGAACACCGGGGAGCTGTTTTTT
CDR3aa: CASSVSPGNTGELFF

abundance: few
d_gene: .
v_gene: TRBV2
j_gene: TRBJ2-7
CDR3nt: TGTGCCAGCATCCTAGCGTACGAGCAGTACTTC
CDR3aa: CASILAYEQYF

abundance: few
d_gene: TRBD1
v_gene: TRBV20-1
j_gene: TRBJ1-2
CDR3nt: TGCAGTGCTAGAGAGACAGGGAGAGACTATGGCTACACCTTC
CDR3aa: CSARETGRDYGYTF

abundance: few
d_gene: TRBD2
v_gene: TRBV27
j_gene: TRBJ2-1
CDR3nt: TGTGCCAGCAGTTTTTCGGCGGGGGGGACCAAAATCTACAATGAGCAGTTCTTC
CDR3aa: CASSFSAGGTKIYNEQFF

abundance: .
d_gene: TRBD1
v_gene: TRBV14
j_gene: TRBJ2-1
CDR3nt: TGTGCCAGCAGCCAGCAAGGGACAGGGGGCCGTGAGCAGTTCTTC
CDR3aa: CASSQQGTGGREQFF

abundance: .
d_gene: .
v_gene: TRBV7-9
j_gene: TRBJ2-6
CDR3nt: TGTGCCAGCAGTCTGGGTACTTGGGGGGCCAACGTCCTGACTTTC
CDR3aa: CASSLGTWGANVLTF

abundance: many
d_gene: .
v_gene: TRBV12-3/TRBV12-4
j_gene: TRBJ2-5
CDR3nt: TGTGCCAAGCAAGAGACCCAGTACTTC
CDR3aa: CAKQETQYF

abundance: .
d_gene: .
v_gene: TRBV5-1
j_gene: TRBJ2-2
CDR3nt: TGCGCCAGCAGTTGGGGTCCTCCCGGGGAGCTGTTTTTT
CDR3aa: CASSWGPPGELFF

abundance: many
d_gene: .
v_gene: TRBV9
j_gene: TRBJ2-1
CDR3nt: TGTGCCAGCAGCGTAGGCGGGGACGCTTACAATGAGCAGTTCTTC
CDR3aa: CASSVGGDAYNEQFF

abundance: few
d_gene: .
v_gene: TRBV9
j_gene: TRBJ2-3
CDR3nt: TGTGCCAGCAGCGTAGTAGGGAGCGATACAGATACGCAGTATTTT
CDR3aa: CASSVVGSDTDTQYF

abundance: .
d_gene: .
v_gene: TRBV29-1
j_gene: TRBJ1-1
CDR3nt: TGCAGCGTTGGGGCCCGTGGTCTGAACACTGAAGCTTTCTTT
CDR3aa: CSVGARGLNTEAFF

abundance: .
d_gene: .
v_gene: TRBV6-6
j_gene: TRBJ1-1
CDR3nt: TGTGCCAGCGACAGAGATAACACTGAAGCTTTCTTT
CDR3aa: CASDRDNTEAFF

abundance: .
d_gene: .
v_gene: TRBV4-2
j_gene: TRBJ2-5
CDR3nt: TGTGCCAGCAGCCAGCGGGACTGGGGAATTACGAATTTAGAGACCCAGTACTTC
CDR3aa: CASSQRDWGITNLETQYF

abundance: few
d_gene: .
v_gene: TRBV3-1
j_gene: TRBJ2-7
CDR3nt: TGTGCCAGCAGCTCTAGACCGGACTTCGCCTACGAGCAGTACTTC
CDR3aa: CASSSRPDFAYEQYF

abundance: few
d_gene: .
v_gene: TRBV5-1
j_gene: TRBJ2-1
CDR3nt: TGCGCCAGCTCCCGGGACTCCACAAATGAGCAGTTCTTC
CDR3aa: CASSRDSTNEQFF

abundance: .
d_gene: TRBD1
v_gene: TRBV6-4
j_gene: TRBJ2-2
CDR3nt: TGTGCCAGCAGTGACAGACAGGGCACCGGGGAGCTGTTTTTT
CDR3aa: CASSDRQGTGELFF

abundance: .
d_gene: TRBD2
v_gene: TRBV10-3
j_gene: TRBJ2-7
CDR3nt: TGTGCCATAACGGGAGGGGGTAACGAGCAGTACTTC
CDR3aa: CAITGGGNEQYF

abundance: few
d_gene: .
v_gene: TRBV29-1
j_gene: TRBJ1-6
CDR3nt: TGCAGCGTTGAGGGGCGGCAGGGCTTTAATTCACCCCTCCACTTT
CDR3aa: CSVEGRQGFNSPLHF

abundance: few
d_gene: .
v_gene: TRBV20-1
j_gene: TRBJ2-2
CDR3nt: TGCAGCGCGGGGCGTATTCCGAACACCGGGGAGCTGTTTTTT
CDR3aa: CSAGRIPNTGELFF

abundance: .
d_gene: .
v_gene: TRBV2
j_gene: TRBJ2-2
CDR3nt: TGTGCCAGCCTACAGGTGGCCGGGGAGCTGTTTTTT
CDR3aa: CASLQVAGELFF

abundance: .
d_gene: .
v_gene: TRBV12-3/TRBV12-4
j_gene: TRBJ1-2
CDR3nt: TGTGCCAGCAGTTTATGGAGAAGCTACACCTTC
CDR3aa: CASSLWRSYTF

abundance: .
d_gene: .
v_gene: TRBV9
j_gene: TRBJ2-3
CDR3nt: TGTGCCAGCAGCGTTCGGACTTGGGGGAATGTTGATACGCAGTATTTT
CDR3aa: CASSVRTWGNVDTQYF

abundance: few
d_gene: .
v_gene: TRBV12-3/TRBV12-4
j_gene: TRBJ1-3
CDR3nt: TGTGCCAGCAGTTTAGGGACAGCTGGAAACACCATATATTTT
CDR3aa: CASSLGTAGNTIYF

abundance: many
d_gene: .
v_gene: TRBV12-3/TRBV12-4
j_gene: TRBJ2-1
CDR3nt: TGTGCCAGCAGCACAGGGACTCAATCCTACAATGAGCAGTTCTTC
CDR3aa: CASSTGTQSYNEQFF

abundance: many
d_gene: TRBD1
v_gene: TRBV28
j_gene: TRBJ2-7
CDR3nt: TGTGCCAGCAGTTCCACCCGCTACACCGGGACAGGCGCCTACGAGCAGTACTTC
CDR3aa: CASSSTRYTGTGAYEQYF

abundance: many
d_gene: .
v_gene: TRBV6-1
j_gene: TRBJ1-1
CDR3nt: TGTGCCAGCAGTGAATACAGGGCCATGAACACTGAAGCTTTCTTT
CDR3aa: CASSEYRAMNTEAFF

abundance: few
d_gene: .
v_gene: TRBV20-1
j_gene: TRBJ2-3
CDR3nt: TGCAGTGCTCAAAGGGGCCCTCGCACAGATACGCAGTATTTT
CDR3aa: CSAQRGPRTDTQYF

abundance: .
d_gene: .
v_gene: TRBV5-1
j_gene: TRBJ2-3
CDR3nt: TGCGCCAGCAGCCCCGGGCGTCCTGATGGCACAGATACGCAGTATTTT
CDR3aa: CASSPGRPDGTDTQYF

abundance: few
d_gene: .
v_gene: TRBV20-1
j_gene: TRBJ2-5
CDR3nt: TGCAGTGCTAGCCGGGACCAAGAGACCCAGTACTTC
CDR3aa: CSASRDQETQYF

abundance: few
d_gene: .
v_gene: TRBV5-6
j_gene: TRBJ1-2
CDR3nt: TGTGCCAGCAGCTTCCAGGGGTTGGGGTCCCTAGCGGGTGGCTACACCTTC
CDR3aa: CASSFQGLGSLAGGYTF

abundance: few
d_gene: .
v_gene: TRBV18
j_gene: TRBJ1-1
CDR3nt: TGTGCCAGCTCACCCTTGGACAAGAACACTGAAGCTTTCTTT
CDR3aa: CASSPLDKNTEAFF

abundance: .
d_gene: TRBD2
v_gene: TRBV7-9
j_gene: TRBJ2-7
CDR3nt: TGTGCCATCCAAGCGGGAGAGTACGAGCAGTACTTC
CDR3aa: CAIQAGEYEQYF

abundance: few
d_gene: .
v_gene: TRBV20-1
j_gene: TRBJ1-1
CDR3nt: TGCAGTGCTAGCAGTGGGACTTTCTTT
CDR3aa: CSASSGTFF

abundance: few
d_gene: .
v_gene: TRBV6-1
j_gene: TRBJ1-5
CDR3nt: TGTGCCAGCAGCCACTGGGACGGCAATCAGCCCCAGCATTTT
CDR3aa: CASSHWDGNQPQHF

abundance: .
d_gene: .
v_gene: TRBV3-1
j_gene: TRBJ1-1
CDR3nt: TGTGCCAGCAGCACAGGGTTCGGGAAAGCTTTCTTT
CDR3aa: CASSTGFGKAFF

abundance: .
d_gene: .
v_gene: TRBV20-1
j_gene: TRBJ1-2
CDR3nt: TGCAGTGCTAAAATGTCCCTAGGGTATGGCTACACCTTC
CDR3aa: CSAKMSLGYGYTF

abundance: many
d_gene: .
v_gene: TRBV29-1
j_gene: TRBJ2-1
CDR3nt: TGCAGCGTTGGAGGGACTTCAACTTGGGGGAGCTCCTACAATGAGCAGTTCTTC
CDR3aa: CSVGGTSTWGSSYNEQFF

abundance: many
d_gene: .
v_gene: TRBV20-1
j_gene: TRBJ2-3
CDR3nt: TGCAGTGCCACCCTCTGGGGGCATGCAGATACGCAGTATTTT
CDR3aa: CSATLWGHADTQYF

abundance: .
d_gene: .
v_gene: TRBV10-3
j_gene: TRBJ2-7
CDR3nt: TGTGCCATCAGTGGTGGGACCCAAAAAAACTCCTACGAGCAGTACTTC
CDR3aa: CAISGGTQKNSYEQYF

abundance: few
d_gene: .
v_gene: TRBV5-6
j_gene: TRBJ1-2
CDR3nt: TGTGCCAGCAGCATCCGGGACCATGGCTACACCTTC
CDR3aa: CASSIRDHGYTF

abundance: .
d_gene: TRBD2
v_gene: TRBV3-1
j_gene: TRBJ2-2
CDR3nt: TGTGCCAGCAGCCTGCTGGGAGCGGGGGAAACCGGGGAGCTGTTTTTT
CDR3aa: CASSLLGAGETGELFF

abundance: .
d_gene: .
v_gene: TRBV12-3/TRBV12-4
j_gene: TRBJ2-1
CDR3nt: TGTGCCACGCGGGACAGCGGGTACAATGAGCAGTTCTTC
CDR3aa: CATRDSGYNEQFF

abundance: once
d_gene: .
v_gene: TRBV20-1
j_gene: TRBJ1-1
CDR3nt: TGCAGTGCTAGATCTAACCGGGACACAATACAAGCTTTCTTT
CDR3aa: CSARSNRDTIQAFF

abundance: .
d_gene: .
v_gene: TRBV7-7
j_gene: TRBJ1-6
CDR3nt: TGTGCTAGCAGCCGGGGGCATAATTCACCCCTCCACTTT
CDR3aa: CASSRGHNSPLHF

abundance: few
d_gene: TRBD2
v_gene: TRBV6-5
j_gene: TRBJ2-3
CDR3nt: TGTGCCAGCAGTTACTTGGTCCCCCGACTAGCGGGAGAGGATACGCAGTATTTT
CDR3aa: CASSYLVPRLAGEDTQYF

abundance: .
d_gene: TRBD2
v_gene: TRBV29-1
j_gene: TRBJ2-2
CDR3nt: TGCAGCGTTGTCCTAGCGGGACGGAACACCGGGGAGCTGTTTTTT
CDR3aa: CSVVLAGRNTGELFF

abundance: few
d_gene: .
v_gene: TRBV20-1
j_gene: TRBJ2-5
CDR3nt: TGCAGTGCTCTCCCCCCTCACCAAGAGACCCAGTACTTC
CDR3aa: CSALPPHQETQYF

abundance: many
d_gene: TRBD2
v_gene: TRBV5-1
j_gene: TRBJ2-1
CDR3nt: TGCGCCAGCAGCTTGTATCGACTAGCGGCTTCCTACAATGAGCAGTTCTTC
CDR3aa: CASSLYRLAASYNEQFF

abundance: few
d_gene: TRBD2
v_gene: TRBV10-2
j_gene: TRBJ2-7
CDR3nt: TGCGCCAGCAGTAAAACTAGCGGGAGGGCCACGTTACCCGAGCAGTACTTC
CDR3aa: CASSKTSGRATLPEQYF

abundance: .
d_gene: .
v_gene: TRBV18
j_gene: TRBJ2-7
CDR3nt: TGTGCCAGCTCACCGGGACACGCGGGGGTCTCCTACGAGCAGTACTTC
CDR3aa: CASSPGHAGVSYEQYF

abundance: few
d_gene: .
v_gene: TRBV20-1
j_gene: TRBJ2-5
CDR3nt: TGCAGTGCTAGACAGCCAGAGACCCAGTACTTC
CDR3aa: CSARQPETQYF

abundance: .
d_gene: TRBD2
v_gene: TRBV12-3/TRBV12-4
j_gene: TRBJ2-2
CDR3nt: TGTGCCAGCAGTTTTCCGGGACTAGCGTCGTCCGGGGAGCTGTTTTTT
CDR3aa: CASSFPGLASSGELFF

abundance: few
d_gene: .
v_gene: TRBV11-2
j_gene: TRBJ2-3
CDR3nt: TGTGCCAGCAGCTTAGTTCCTGACCCCAGGGATACGCAGTATTTT
CDR3aa: CASSLVPDPRDTQYF

abundance: few
d_gene: .
v_gene: TRBV7-8
j_gene: TRBJ2-2
CDR3nt: TGTGCCAGCAGCCTGAGGAGGCAAACGGTCACCGGGGAGCTGTTTTTT
CDR3aa: CASSLRRQTVTGELFF

abundance: few
d_gene: .
v_gene: TRBV20-1
j_gene: TRBJ2-5
CDR3nt: TGCAGTGCTCCGGACTGGGGGAAGGAGGAGACCCAGTACTTC
CDR3aa: CSAPDWGKEETQYF